This T cell receptor (beta chain) originates from a study of cytomegalovirus exposure and HLA in healthy donors. The CDR3 covers 15 residues. V shed 3 bases and J 0 bases; nucleotides not matched to a gene: 3. The germline CDR1 and CDR2 sequences are SGHRS and YFSETQ. The PCR used 60 Vbeta and 13 Jbeta primers. TCRdb keeps only in-frame clones here, not all; method: immunoSEQ multiplex PCR. The sample carries about 160,000 clones, roughly 84% recorded once. This chain connects TRBV5-1 to TRBJ2-5, with 9 bases that match TRBD2. The sequencing sample was made of PBMCs. This sequence was found in a man aged 18-30 years in good health and CMV-seronegative. The CDR3 DNA is TGCGCCAGCAGCTCCCCTAGCGGGGACCAAGAGACCCAGTACTTC. As protein: CASSSPSGDQETQYF.